This TCR beta chain was identified during a study of blood T cell repertoires in COVID-19. Across the whole study: Italy, Spain and the United States were the sources of the convalescent and acute COVID-19 samples. The cDNA or gDNA used as material had been derived from T cells, B-cell-depleted T cells, or PBMCs.

Per the original data handling: It was from reference gene primer amplification that nucleated cell counts were estimated. Sequencing used immunoSEQ multiplex PCR; TCRdb keeps in-frame clones, though not all of them. V and J calls and clone size are as listed in that table; D and trimming were resolved from the DNA. The table records fewer than 200,000 clones, under 90% of them present only once. The TCR was taken from a man aged 55 to 70 with acute or convalescent COVID-19. The material sequenced was peripheral blood.

This CDR3 is CASSDRGTNNEQFF. CDR3 nucleotides: TGTGCCAGCAGCGACCGCGGAACAAACAATGAGCAGTTCTTC. The V gene is TRBV3-1 (or the pseudogene TRBV3-2), the J gene TRBJ2-1; D gene uncertain. CDR1 LGHDT and CDR2 YNNKEL come from the germline V gene (reference sequence). The CDR3 is made up of 14 amino acids. Trimming left V 5 bases short and J 5 bases short, with 13 bases between.